These T cell receptor beta chains were read from a single sample in a study of T cell responses to AZD1222 COVID-19 vaccine. Here immunoSEQ multiplex PCR was the method, and the copy in TCRdb shows in-frame clones only, minus some. This table has about 150,000 clones, roughly nine tenths appearing once. Sequencing used peripheral blood, obtained on day 0 of AZD1222 vaccination. These receptors originate from an adult in good health. Both conserved end residues are part of each CDR3. D genes are given only for firm matches. Clone size is stated in some rows and not others, as once, few, many or a class when expanded.

TGTGCCTCTAGCGACTACAATGAGCAGTTCTTC,CASSDYNEQFF,NA,TRBJ2-1,NA,TRBV27
TGTGCCAGCAGCTGGACAGGGGCTCAGCCCCAGCATTTT,CASSWTGAQPQHF,TRBD1,TRBJ1-5,NA,TRBV7-9
TGTGCCAGCAGATCCGGGACTAGCCCCTACGAGCAGTACTTC,CASRSGTSPYEQYF,TRBD2,TRBJ2-7,NA,TRBV11-2
TGTGCCACCAGAACTCCAGGGGGCCAAAATGAAAAACTGTTTTTT,CATRTPGGQNEKLFF,TRBD1,TRBJ1-4,once,TRBV6-5
TGTGCCAGCAGTCGACAGGGGTGGGGCAATCAGCCCCAGCATTTT,CASSRQGWGNQPQHF,TRBD1,TRBJ1-5,NA,TRBV6-5
TGTGCCAGCAGTTTAGAAAGGGTCGGGGCGACTGAAGCTTTCTTT,CASSLERVGATEAFF,NA,TRBJ1-1,few,TRBV27
TGTGCCAGTAGTCAACCCCCTCCCATCGGAAACATTCAGTACTTC,CASSQPPPIGNIQYF,NA,TRBJ2-4,NA,TRBV19
TGTGCCAGCTCACCAATCGAGGGTGTCCATGGCTACACCTTC,CASSPIEGVHGYTF,NA,TRBJ1-2,NA,TRBV18
TGTGCCAGCAGTCTCGGAGGGGGCACAGATACGCAGTATTTT,CASSLGGGTDTQYF,NA,TRBJ2-3,NA,TRBV6-5
TGTGCCAGCTCACCACGTCCAGGGAACGAGCAGTACTTC,CASSPRPGNEQYF,NA,TRBJ2-7,NA,TRBV18
TGTGCCAGCAGCCAAACTCCATCTAGGGCTACCTACGAGCAGTACTTC,CASSQTPSRATYEQYF,NA,TRBJ2-7,NA,TRBV5-4
TGTGCCAGCAGTTGGGACTCGTACAATGAGCAGTTCTTC,CASSWDSYNEQFF,NA,TRBJ2-1,NA,TRBV27
TGTGCCAGCCTAAAATATTTGGAGCAGTACTTC,CASLKYLEQYF,NA,TRBJ2-7,NA,TRBV5-8
TGTGCCAGTAGTAGTGTTGTAGGTTACACAGATACGCAGTATTTT,CASSSVVGYTDTQYF,NA,TRBJ2-3,NA,TRBV19
TGTGCCAGCAGTTCAGACAGGGCAAGCACAGATACGCAGTATTTT,CASSSDRASTDTQYF,TRBD1,TRBJ2-3,NA,TRBV6-5
TGTGCCAGCAGAGCTGACAGGGAAAGGAATGAAAAACTGTTTTTT,CASRADRERNEKLFF,TRBD1,TRBJ1-4,NA,TRBV6-5
TGTGCCAGCAGAAGAGGACAGGCCGAGACCTATGGCTACACCTTC,CASRRGQAETYGYTF,TRBD1,TRBJ1-2,NA,TRBV7-9
TGCAGCGTTGTTACCAGGGAACTAGACAAGCAGTACTTC,CSVVTRELDKQYF,NA,TRBJ2-7,NA,TRBV29-1
TGTGCCAGCATTAGGGATACTGAAGCTTTCTTT,CASIRDTEAFF,NA,TRBJ1-1,NA,TRBV12-3/TRBV12-4
TGTGCCACCAGTGACGGGCGGGGCACAGATACGCAGTATTTT,CATSDGRGTDTQYF,NA,TRBJ2-3,once,TRBV24-1
TGTGCCAGCGGACTTCGACGGGGCTATGGCTACACCTTC,CASGLRRGYGYTF,NA,TRBJ1-2,NA,TRBV6-5
TGTGCCTGGAGTGCCACAAGGCCGGGAGATACGCAGTATTTT,CAWSATRPGDTQYF,NA,TRBJ2-3,NA,TRBV30
TGTGCCAGCAGTTTGGAGGCACAGGGCTATAGCAATCAGCCCCAGCATTTT,CASSLEAQGYSNQPQHF,NA,TRBJ1-5,NA,TRBV28
TGCGCCAGCAGACTAGGCAATGAGCAGTTCTTC,CASRLGNEQFF,NA,TRBJ2-1,NA,TRBV5-1
TGTGCCAGCACTAGTCCGGGACAGGGGGTGGGGGAGCAGTACTTC,CASTSPGQGVGEQYF,TRBD1,TRBJ2-7,NA,TRBV28
TGTGCCAGCAGCCCTCGGGACAGAGCTAACGGCTATGGCTACACCTTC,CASSPRDRANGYGYTF,TRBD1,TRBJ1-2,NA,TRBV5-4
TGTGCCAGCAGCCCACAGGGGGTCGGAAACACCATATATTTT,CASSPQGVGNTIYF,TRBD1,TRBJ1-3,NA,TRBV11-2
TGTGCCAGTAAAGACAGGGGGCTCACTGAAGCTTTCTTT,CASKDRGLTEAFF,TRBD1,TRBJ1-1,NA,TRBV19
TGTGCCAGCAGTCTCCGGACAGCCTACGAGCAGTACTTC,CASSLRTAYEQYF,NA,TRBJ2-7,NA,TRBV27
TGTGCCAGCAACTTAGGGGGGGGCTGGGGCGCTTTCTTT,CASNLGGGWGAFF,NA,TRBJ1-1,NA,TRBV12-3/TRBV12-4
TGTGCCTGGAGGGCCGGGACAGGGTCCGTTGAAGCTTTCTTT,CAWRAGTGSVEAFF,TRBD1,TRBJ1-1,NA,TRBV30
TGTGCCAGCAGACGACCGGGACTAGCGCCTGAGCAGTTCTTC,CASRRPGLAPEQFF,TRBD2,TRBJ2-1,NA,TRBV28
TGTGCCAGCAGCATGCCACAGGGGCCATACACCGGGGAGCTGTTTTTT,CASSMPQGPYTGELFF,TRBD1,TRBJ2-2,few,TRBV7-8
TGTGCCAGCACCCCCACCCGCACAGATACGCAGTATTTT,CASTPTRTDTQYF,NA,TRBJ2-3,NA,TRBV7-2
TGTGCCAGTAGTCCTCCCAGTTATGAAAAACTGTTTTTT,CASSPPSYEKLFF,NA,TRBJ1-4,once,TRBV19
TGCGCCAGCAGACCGCTCCTAGCGGGCGACCCTAAACCTGATTTT,CASRPLLAGDPKPDF,TRBD2,TRBJ2-3,NA,TRBV5-1
TGTGCCAGCAGCTTGCAGGTCGACAGGGACTCTGGGGCCAACGTCCTGACTTTC,CASSLQVDRDSGANVLTF,TRBD1,TRBJ2-6,once,TRBV5-6
TGCGCCAGCAGCCTGACAGCGGCCTCCTACGAGCAGTACTTC,CASSLTAASYEQYF,NA,TRBJ2-7,NA,TRBV5-1
TGTGCCAGCAGCTTAGCCAAGGGGGCTACCGGGGAGCTGTTTTTT,CASSLAKGATGELFF,TRBD1,TRBJ2-2,once,TRBV11-3
TGTGCCAGTAGTACCCGGGACGGAGCCTACGAGCAGTACTTC,CASSTRDGAYEQYF,NA,TRBJ2-7,NA,TRBV19
TGTGCCAGCAGCAAGGGGGTTAGGGGGAAAAACTATGGCTACACCTTC,CASSKGVRGKNYGYTF,NA,TRBJ1-2,NA,TRBV3-1/TRBV3-2
TGTGCCAGCAGTCAGGGTATCACCGGGGAGCTGTTTTTT,CASSQGITGELFF,NA,TRBJ2-2,NA,TRBV27
TGCAGCGCATTAGGGGGCCCCTCTCAAGGCTACACCTTC,CSALGGPSQGYTF,TRBD1,TRBJ1-2,NA,TRBV29-1
TGTGCCAGTAGTATCCTGGGCAGGGAGGACTATGGCTACACCTTC,CASSILGREDYGYTF,NA,TRBJ1-2,once,TRBV19
TGCGCCAGCAGCTTGGGACTAGCCCAGAACTACAATGAGCAGTTCTTC,CASSLGLAQNYNEQFF,TRBD2,TRBJ2-1,NA,TRBV5-1
TGTGCCAGCAGCTTGGAACTAGCGGGGGAGCAGTACTTC,CASSLELAGEQYF,TRBD2,TRBJ2-7,NA,TRBV7-9
TGTGCCAGCAACCACCGCTCTGGGGCCAACGTCCTGACTTTC,CASNHRSGANVLTF,NA,TRBJ2-6,NA,TRBV9
TGTGCCAGCAGGGGGACAACAGGCTCCGGCTACACCTTC,CASRGTTGSGYTF,NA,TRBJ1-2,NA,TRBV12-3/TRBV12-4
TGTGCCATTCGACAGCCGACGATGAACACTGAAGCTTTCTTT,CAIRQPTMNTEAFF,NA,TRBJ1-1,NA,TRBV10-3
TGTGCCAGCAGCAAAGACTGTGGGGGTCTCCATGCCTTCCGCCACGAGCAGTACTTC,CASSKDCGGLHAFRHEQYF,NA,TRBJ2-7,once,TRBV21-1
TGTGCCAGCAGCTTAGCCCCGAGGTCCGAGGGAGGCTACACCTTC,CASSLAPRSEGGYTF,NA,TRBJ1-2,once,TRBV7-6